These 20 T cell receptor beta chains came from one sample sequenced in a study of blood T cell repertoires in COVID-19. Profiling relied on immunoSEQ multiplex PCR, and the TCRdb table lists in-frame clones only, not all of them. The profile shows roughly 49,000 clones, about 86% of them singletons. Sequencing was performed on peripheral blood. These receptors all come from a man older than 75 with active COVID-19.

The chain uses TRBV7-2 and TRBJ2-7; 9 bases match TRBD2. The CDR3 sequence is 14 residues long. V gave up 6 bases and J gave up 7 bases; unmatched junction bases: 10. Germline V lookup: CDR1 SGHTA, CDR2 FQGNSA. The CDR3 is CASRSPGLAEEQYF. The CDR3 bases are TGTGCCAGCAGATCGCCGGGACTAGCCGAAGAGCAGTACTTC.

The chain is built from TRBV6-5 and TRBJ1-4; a possible D gene is TRBD1 (5 bases). This CDR3 is 14 amino acids long. CDR1 and CDR2 from the germline V gene are MNHEY and SVGAGI. V gave up 8 bases and J gave up 5 bases, with 15 bases separating them. The CDR3 coding sequence is TGTGCCAGCGCCGGGGGACGGAGGAATGAAAAACTGTTTTTT. This codes for CASAGGRRNEKLFF.

The chain joins TRBV4-1 to TRBJ2-2, with unresolved D. Germline-derived CDR1 and CDR2 are MGHRA and YSYEKL. CDR3 length: 16 amino acids. The germline V and J ends were trimmed by 0 bases and 2 bases, with 10 bases remaining between them. This CDR3 reads CASSQDNRVNTGELFF. In nucleotides, the CDR3 is TGCGCCAGCAGCCAAGATAACCGGGTTAACACCGGGGAGCTGTTTTTT.

The chain has TRBV18 and TRBJ2-3; D not certain. The CDR3 consists of 15 residues. Germline V lookup: CDR1 KGHSH, CDR2 LQKENI. Trimming removed 3 bases from V and 5 bases from J, with 15 bases in between. Written as DNA, the CDR3 is TGTGCCAGCTCACCCTACGTACCCCGCGGAGATACGCAGTATTTT. Residues: CASSPYVPRGDTQYF.

The J gene is TRBJ2-2, the V gene TRBV11-2; 10 nucleotides line up with TRBD2. Looked up from germline, CDR1 is SGHAT and CDR2 is FQNNGV. The CDR3 has 15 amino acids. V trimming: 5 bases; J trimming: 7 bases; junction bases outside the gene matches: 7. The CDR3 nucleotides are TGTGCCAGCAGCCTGAGCGGGAGGGTAATCGGGGAGCTGTTTTTT. It specifies CASSLSGRVIGELFF.

J is TRBJ2-3 and V is TRBV18; 10 bases line up with TRBD2. The CDR3 contains 19 residues. V lost 0 bases, J lost 3 bases, and 12 bases stayed unmatched. Germline V gene data show CDR1 as KGHSH and CDR2 as LQKENI. CDR3 loop: CASSPPYGLAGDGTDTQYF. Here the CDR3 DNA reads TGTGCCAGCTCACCACCCTATGGGCTAGCGGGAGATGGAACAGATACGCAGTATTTT.

The chain links TRBV2 to TRBJ2-1; 13 bases align to TRBD2. Germline V gene lookup returns CDR1 SNHLY and CDR2 FYNNEI. This CDR3 region has 15 residues. With V trimmed by 5 bases and J by 9 bases, 7 bases remained unmatched. The CDR3 DNA reads as TGTGCCAGCAGTCGGACTAGCGGGAGTTCGGGTGAGCAGTTCTTC. Its translation: CASSRTSGSSGEQFF.

This chain links TRBV5-1 with TRBJ1-6, with D perhaps matching TRBD1 (6 bases). Germline lookup yields CDR1 SGHRS and CDR2 YFSETQ. The CDR3 runs to 14 residues. V was trimmed by 7 bases and J by 7 bases, leaving 15 bases between them. Here the CDR3 DNA reads TGCGCCAGCCAAGGGGGGGCAAGGAATTCACCCCTCCACTTT. Its protein product is CASQGGARNSPLHF. The full variable domain, rest sourced from reference TRBV5-1 and TRBJ1-6, is KAGVTQTPRYLIKTRGQQVTLSCSPISGHRSVSWYQQTPGQGLQFLFEYFSETQRNKGNFPGRFSGRQFSNSRSEMNVSTLELGDSALYLCASQGGARNSPLHFGNGTRLTVT.

The chain combines TRBV5-1 with TRBJ2-7; the match to TRBD1 covers 11 bases. This CDR3 spans 17 amino acids. V was clipped by 4 bases and J by 6 bases; unmatched bases: 15. Germline V gene data show CDR1 as SGHRS and CDR2 as YFSETQ. The CDR3 spells CASSAGTGGGMAGEQYF. The CDR3 DNA follows: TGCGCCAGCAGCGCAGGGACAGGGGGTGGTATGGCAGGCGAGCAGTACTTC.

This clone was counted only a few times. The chain uses TRBV4-3 and TRBJ2-2; 7 bases map to TRBD1. Per the germline V gene, CDR1 is LGHNA and CDR2 is YSLEER. The CDR3 covers 16 residues. V gave up 4 bases and J gave up 1 base; unmatched junction bases: 6. The CDR3 nucleotides read TGCGCCAGCAGCCCTCAGACAGGGTTGAACACCGGGGAGCTGTTTTTT. Its protein is CASSPQTGLNTGELFF.

The CDR3, as DNA: TGTGCCATCACCTGGGGGGGAGGCACTGAAGCTTTCTTT. It encodes CAITWGGGTEAFF. The V gene is TRBV10-3, the J gene TRBJ1-1; tentatively, D is TRBD1 (5 bases). Trimming pared 7 bases from V and 4 bases from J, leaving 13 bases between. CDR3 length: 13 amino acids. CDR1 and CDR2 (germline): ENHRY, SYGVKD.

This clone has just a few counts. This sequence joins TRBV5-4 and TRBJ2-1; 7 bases match TRBD1. The germline CDR1 and CDR2 sequences are SGHNT and YYREEE (reference sequence). The CDR3 contains 13 residues. Germline trimming cut 3 bases from V and 9 bases from J; bases unmatched to any gene: 6. The CDR3 loop reads CASSSGQDGEQFF. The CDR3 DNA is TGTGCCAGCAGCTCTGGACAGGACGGTGAGCAGTTCTTC.

The rearrangement uses TRBV6-1 and TRBJ2-4, with 12 bases fitting TRBD2. Per the germline V gene, CDR1 is MNHNS and CDR2 is SASEGT. The CDR3 runs to 16 residues. After removal of 4 bases from V and 5 bases from J, the junction contained 6 bases not matched to a gene. The DNA of the CDR3 is TGTGCCAGCAGTGTTAGACTAGCGGGAGCGCAAAACATTCAGTACTTC. It specifies CASSVRLAGAQNIQYF.

V gene TRBV5-1 combines with J gene TRBJ2-3; 9 bases line up with TRBD1. V dropped 0 bases and J dropped 4; count of bases not matched to a gene: 3. The CDR3 loop spans 15 amino acids. CDR1 is SGHRS and CDR2 is YFSETQ in the germline V gene. Here the CDR3 reads CASSLEGQGSDTQYF. CDR3 sequence (DNA): TGCGCCAGCAGCTTGGAGGGACAGGGATCAGATACGCAGTATTTT.

The rearrangement uses TRBV4-1 and TRBJ2-7, with 11 bases lining up with TRBD2. The CDR3 is made up of 16 amino acids. With V trimmed by 0 bases and J by 2 bases, 3 bases remained unmatched. The V gene's germline CDR1 is MGHRA and CDR2 YSYEKL. CDR3 amino acids: CASSQDGTSGTYEQYF. The CDR3 DNA sequence: TGCGCCAGCAGCCAAGACGGGACTAGCGGAACCTACGAGCAGTACTTC.

The chain uses TRBV5-1 and TRBJ2-7, with a weak D call TRBD2 (6 bases). This CDR3 has 13 amino acids. Trimming cost V 5 bases and J 3 bases, with 12 bases left between them. In germline, CDR1 is SGHRS, CDR2 YFSETQ. The CDR3, as DNA: TGCGCCAGCAGTGGGGACTGGGGCTACGAGCAGTACTTC. It translates to CASSGDWGYEQYF.

The genes are TRBV6-5 and TRBJ1-5; weak D call: TRBD1 (5 bases). In germline, CDR1 is MNHEY, CDR2 SVGAGI. Trimming shortened V by 6 bases and J by 7 bases, and 10 bases separated the two germline ends. There are 12 residues in the CDR3. As DNA, the CDR3 is TGTGCCAGCAGAGGGGTTGGACAGCCCCAGCATTTT. Its protein is CASRGVGQPQHF.

This clone was picked up a small number of times. The J gene is TRBJ2-5, the V gene TRBV5-6; D call uncertain. The CDR3 has 13 amino acids. Germline CDR1 and CDR2: SGHDT and YYEEEE. Trimming left V 2 bases short and J 6 bases short, with 11 bases between. In DNA, the CDR3 is TGTGCCAGCAGCTTCGCGGAGTCGAAGACCCAGTACTTC. The encoded protein is CASSFAESKTQYF.

The chain carries TRBV5-3 and TRBJ2-5, with TRBD1 as a possible D gene (5 bases). TRBV5-3 is filed as an ORF, its function uncertain. Between the trimmed V and J ends, which lost 2 bases and 3 bases, there was a span of 11 bases. CDR3 length: 14 residues. The CDR3 DNA follows: TGTGCCAGAAGCTTTCGGCAGGGTAAAGAGACCCAGTACTTC. Translating it yields CARSFRQGKETQYF.

The rearrangement uses TRBV9 and TRBJ2-1, with 9 positions matching TRBD2. Germline CDR1 is SGDLS and CDR2 is YYNGEE. V gave up 3 bases and J gave up 1 base; unmatched junction bases: 11. This CDR3 has 18 residues. CDR3 DNA sequence: TGTGCCAGCAGCGGCGGGGGCGGGAGGGCCGCGTCCTACAATGAGCAGTTCTTC. The encoded protein is CASSGGGGRAASYNEQFF.